The rows below give T cell receptor beta chains drawn from one sample of a study of tumor-infiltrating lymphocytes in oesophageal squamous cell carcinoma. Using its own MiXCR run on the PCR reads, TCRdb lists one record per CDR3 protein. The table includes approximately 20,000 distinct CDR3 sequences, approximately 40% detected once. Input material: blood. The receptors shown here come from a male donor with esophageal squamous cell carcinoma. The CDR3 runs from the conserved cysteine through the conserved F or W. D genes are given only for firm matches. Size tells how often a clone was seen (once, few, many) or the class of an expanded clone, and some rows leave it out.

size,V,D,J,CDR3,DNA
.,TRBV7-2,.,TRBJ2-3,CASSWFSTDTQYF,TGTGCCAGCAGCTGGTTTAGCACAGATACGCAGTATTTT
many,TRBV28,.,TRBJ1-5,CASSSRGKGPQEPQHF,TGTGCCAGCAGTTCAAGGGGGAAGGGACCCCAGGAGCCCCAGCATTTT
many,TRBV25-1,.,TRBJ2-7,CASSERTRFYEQYF,TGTGCCAGCAGTGAAAGGACACGCTTCTACGAGCAGTACTTC
many,TRBV5-1,.,TRBJ1-1,CASSSRAGENTEAFF,TGCGCCAGCAGCTCCCGGGCAGGAGAGAACACTGAAGCTTTCTTT
.,TRBV19,.,TRBJ1-1,CASSPGGSWTEAFF,TGTGCCAGTAGTCCCGGCGGCAGCTGGACTGAAGCTTTCTTT
many,TRBV6-4,.,TRBJ2-1,CASSDVAGPYNEQFF,TGTGCCAGCAGTGACGTGGCGGGGCCCTACAATGAGCAGTTCTTC
many,TRBV19,TRBD2,TRBJ2-3,CASSFRTSGGDTQYF,TGTGCCAGTAGTTTCCGGACTAGCGGAGGAGATACGCAGTATTTT
.,TRBV6-4,TRBD1,TRBJ1-5,CASSEPGQGGNQPQHF,TGTGCCAGCAGTGAGCCGGGACAGGGGGGCAATCAGCCCCAGCATTTT
.,TRBV7-8,.,TRBJ2-7,CASSFDSYEQYF,TGTGCCAGCAGCTTTGACTCCTACGAGCAGTACTTC
few,TRBV7-8,TRBD2,TRBJ2-7,CASSPTSGNYEQYF,TGTGCCAGCAGCCCCACTAGCGGGAACTACGAGCAGTACTTC
once,TRBV12-3/TRBV12-4,.,TRBJ1-1,CASSLGGSTNTEAFF,TGTGCCAGCAGTTTAGGCGGGAGTACGAACACTGAAGCTTTCTTT
medium-sized,TRBV12-3/TRBV12-4,.,TRBJ2-7,CASSSPDSYEQYF,TGTGCCAGCAGTTCACCGGACAGCTACGAGCAGTACTTC
.,TRBV7-8,TRBD1,TRBJ1-3,CASSPGQGTGNTIYF,TGTGCCAGCAGCCCGGGACAGGGCACTGGAAACACCATATATTTT
few,TRBV5-1,.,TRBJ2-7,CASSKLGDRAYNEQYF,TGCGCCAGCAGTAAACTTGGAGACCGGGCTTACAATGAGCAGTACTTC
few,TRBV2,.,TRBJ1-2,CASGYGGYTF,TGTGCCAGCGGCTACGGCGGCTACACCTTC
once,TRBV7-8,.,TRBJ1-3,CASSLMGRRILSGNTIYF,TGTGCCAGCAGCTTAATGGGACGCAGAATCCTCTCTGGAAACACCATATATTTT
.,TRBV7-3,.,TRBJ2-3,CASSGSGGVFDTQYF,TGTGCCAGCAGCGGGTCCGGTGGGGTGTTTGATACGCAGTATTTT
many,TRBV25-1,.,TRBJ2-3,CASSPDNARTDTQYF,TGTGCCAGCAGCCCTGACAATGCCCGCACAGATACGCAGTATTTT
medium-sized,TRBV24-1,.,TRBJ2-5,CATSDSGVETQYF,TGTGCCACCAGTGATTCAGGGGTGGAGACCCAGTACTTC
few,TRBV19,TRBD1,TRBJ2-4,CASSMRLTGANKNIQYF,TGTGCCAGTAGTATGAGGTTGACAGGGGCCAACAAAAACATTCAGTACTTC